These 10 T cell receptor beta chains were all obtained from the same sample, sequenced in a study of cytomegalovirus exposure and HLA in healthy donors. PCR amplification relied on 60 Vbeta primers (plus 13 Jbeta primers). Only in-frame clones appear in the TCRdb table, and some are missing; sequencing was by immunoSEQ multiplex PCR. The sample holds around 31,000 clones, 87% seen once. Sequences were obtained from PBMCs. The receptor source for this set is a boy under 18 in good health and CMV-seronegative.

The rearrangement uses TRBV6-5 and TRBJ1-2; 8 bases line up with TRBD1. The CDR3 covers 15 residues. The germline gives CDR1 MNHEY, CDR2 SVGAGI. The V gene end was trimmed by 0 bases and the J gene end by 2 bases; junction bases not matched to a gene: 2. This chain's CDR3 is CASSYSSGGNYGYTF. The DNA of the CDR3 is TGTGCCAGCAGTTACTCGTCAGGGGGCAACTATGGCTACACCTTC.

The chain couples TRBV15 to TRBJ1-2; 10 nucleotides agree with TRBD1. The CDR3 totals 16 residues. V trimming: 3 bases; J trimming: 4 bases; junction bases outside the gene matches: 8. Germline assignment: CDR1 LNHNV and CDR2 YYDKDF (reference sequence). The CDR3 DNA follows: TGTGCCACCAGCAGTAACCGGGACAGGGGAAGCTATGGCTACACCTTC. As protein: CATSSNRDRGSYGYTF.

The table lists this clone with a count of one. CDR3 bases: TGTGCCAGTAGTATTCTCCCGGACAGGGATCGAGATAAAGAGACCCAGTACTTC. It is translated as CASSILPDRDRDKETQYF. The chain is built from TRBV19 and TRBJ2-5; 8 nucleotides agree with TRBD1. The CDR3 is 18 residues long. The V segment lost 3 bases and the J segment 3 bases; nucleotides outside the gene matches: 15. Germline V gene lookup returns CDR1 LNHDA and CDR2 SQIVND (reference sequence).

The count of this clone is one. V is TRBV18 and J is TRBJ2-3, with 12 bases that match TRBD2. Germline V lookup: CDR1 KGHSH, CDR2 LQKENI. Trimming cost V 4 bases and J 2 bases; bases outside gene matches: 10. The CDR3 contains 18 residues. CDR3 amino acids: CASSLTSSGGANTDTQYF. CDR3 in DNA: TGTGCCAGCTCACTTACTTCTAGCGGGGGGGCCAACACAGATACGCAGTATTTT.

The chain carries TRBV27 and TRBJ2-3; 12 bases line up with TRBD2. The CDR3 consists of 17 residues. V was clipped by 3 bases and J by 2 bases; unmatched bases: 6. CDR1 MNHEY and CDR2 SMNVEV come from the germline V gene (reference sequence). Here the CDR3 reads CASSLGTSGGTTDTQYF. CDR3 DNA sequence: TGTGCCAGCAGTTTGGGAACTAGCGGGGGGACCACAGATACGCAGTATTTT.

This sequence joins TRBV19 and TRBJ2-3; 7 nucleotides line up with TRBD2. There are 13 residues in the CDR3. The V gene's germline CDR1 is LNHDA and CDR2 SQIVND (reference sequence). V lost 8 bases to trimming and J lost 2 bases; unmatched junction nucleotides: 4. The CDR3 coding sequence is TGTGCCAGTGGACTAGTACCCACAGATACGCAGTATTTT. Protein: CASGLVPTDTQYF.

The CDR3 nucleotides read TGTGCCAGCAGCGCAGGGGGCTATGGCTACACCTTC. Translating it yields CASSAGGYGYTF. The V and J genes are TRBV7-9 and TRBJ1-2; 7 bases align to TRBD1. This CDR3 has 12 residues. CDR1 is SEHNR and CDR2 is FQNEAQ in the germline V gene (reference sequence). Trimming removed 5 bases from V and 4 bases from J; junction bases left unmatched: 1.

The chain carries TRBV7-2 and TRBJ2-1; 13 bases line up with TRBD2. Trimming at V came to 5 bases and at J to 7 bases, leaving 11 bases not matched to a gene. The CDR3 is made up of 17 amino acids. Germline V lookup: CDR1 SGHTA, CDR2 FQGNSA. The CDR3 DNA reads as TGTGCCAGCAGCCTCCTACTAGCGGGGGGGCCGAAGAATGAGCAGTTCTTC. Amino acids: CASSLLLAGGPKNEQFF.

The J gene is TRBJ2-7, the V gene TRBV6-1; 10 bases are a match to TRBD1. The CDR3 totals 14 residues. The trim removed 4 bases at V and 4 bases at J, leaving 4 bases unmatched. Germline V CDR1 and CDR2: MNHNS, SASEGT. The CDR3 sequence is CASSVRGQGYEQYF. CDR3 bases: TGTGCCAGCAGTGTCCGGGGACAGGGGTACGAGCAGTACTTC.

The chain carries TRBV7-9 and TRBJ2-5; 12 nucleotides match TRBD1. This CDR3 has 15 residues. Trimming took 3 bases from V and 4 from J; bases not matched to a gene: 3. In germline, CDR1 is SEHNR, CDR2 FQNEAQ (reference sequence). CDR3 in DNA: TGTGCCAGCAGCTTGGGGACAGGGGGCGCAGAGACCCAGTACTTC. This translates into CASSLGTGGAETQYF. Full variable domain (outside the CDR3, taken from reference TRBV7-9 and TRBJ2-5): DTGVSQNPRHKITKRGQNVTFRCDPISEHNRLYWYRQTLGQGPEFLTYFQNEAQLEKSRLLSDRFSAERPKGSFSTLEIQRTEQGDSAMYLCASSLGTGGAETQYFGPGTRLLVL.